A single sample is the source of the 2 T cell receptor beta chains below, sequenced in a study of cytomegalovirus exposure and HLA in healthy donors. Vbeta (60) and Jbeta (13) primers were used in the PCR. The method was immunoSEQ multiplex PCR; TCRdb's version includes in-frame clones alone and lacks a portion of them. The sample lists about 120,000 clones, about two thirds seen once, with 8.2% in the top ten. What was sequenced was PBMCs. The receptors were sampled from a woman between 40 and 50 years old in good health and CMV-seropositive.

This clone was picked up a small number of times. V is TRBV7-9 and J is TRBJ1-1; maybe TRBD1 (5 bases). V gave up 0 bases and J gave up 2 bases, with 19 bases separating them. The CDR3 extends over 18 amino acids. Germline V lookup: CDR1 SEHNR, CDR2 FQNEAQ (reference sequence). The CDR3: CASSLALTNLGLNTEAFF. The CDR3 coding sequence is TGTGCCAGCAGCTTAGCTCTCACCAATCTGGGACTCAACACTGAAGCTTTCTTT.

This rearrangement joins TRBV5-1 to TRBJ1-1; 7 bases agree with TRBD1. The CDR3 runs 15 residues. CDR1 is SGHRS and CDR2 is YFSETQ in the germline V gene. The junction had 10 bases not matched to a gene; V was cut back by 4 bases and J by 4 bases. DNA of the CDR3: TGCGCCAGCAGCAAAGCGGGGGGACAGTCCACTGAAGCTTTCTTT. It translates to CASSKAGGQSTEAFF.